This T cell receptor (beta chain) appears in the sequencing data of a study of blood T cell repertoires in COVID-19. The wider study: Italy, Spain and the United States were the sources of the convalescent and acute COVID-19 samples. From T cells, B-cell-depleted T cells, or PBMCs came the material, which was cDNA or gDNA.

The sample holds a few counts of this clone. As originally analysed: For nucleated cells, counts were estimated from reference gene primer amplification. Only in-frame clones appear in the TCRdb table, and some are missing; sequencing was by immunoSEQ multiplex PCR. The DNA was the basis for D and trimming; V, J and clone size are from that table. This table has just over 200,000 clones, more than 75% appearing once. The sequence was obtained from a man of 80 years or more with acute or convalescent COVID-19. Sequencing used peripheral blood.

In nucleotides, the CDR3 is TGTGCCACCGGAAGGGGGAACACCGGGGAGCTGTTTTTT. It yields the protein CATGRGNTGELFF. This chain joins TRBV27 and TRBJ2-2; D might be TRBD1 (5 bases). The germline V gene has CDR1 MNHEY and CDR2 SMNVEV (reference sequence). The V end lost 10 bases, the J end lost 1 base, and 10 bases lay between the germline ends. The CDR3 has 13 residues.